A single sample gave rise to the 17 T cell receptor beta chains below, sequenced in a study of immune evolution from preneoplasia to lung adenocarcinoma. This table comes from immunoSEQ multiplex PCR, and its TCRdb copy is limited to in-frame clones, with some not included. The sample includes 5,500 to 7,000 clones, less than 75% of them seen just once. The sequencing sample was made of FFPE lung adenocarcinoma in situ tissue. The receptor source for this set is a donor at least 70 years old with lung adenocarcinoma.

The V and J genes are TRBV11-2 and TRBJ2-7, with D unresolved. V was shortened by 1 base and J by 12 bases, with 10 bases between the two germline ends. The CDR3 runs 11 residues. CDR1 is SGHAT, CDR2 FQNNGV, per germline. Here the CDR3 reads CASSLAATSYF. CDR3 coding DNA: TGTGCCAGCAGCTTAGCTGCGACGTCGTACTTC.

The count of this clone is one. This same CDR3 is encoded by further DNA sequences in the sample. The J gene is TRBJ2-1, the V gene TRBV29-1; D is possibly TRBD1 (6 bases). This CDR3 has 13 amino acids. CDR1 SQVTM and CDR2 ANQGSEA come from the germline V gene. With 1 base removed from V and 4 bases from J, the gap between germline ends came to 8 bases. CDR3 residues: CSVEGTDYNEQFF. The CDR3 DNA reads as TGCAGCGTTGAAGGGACAGATTACAATGAGCAGTTCTTC.

V is TRBV6-4 and J is TRBJ2-7; the D is unclear. V shed 4 bases and J shed 2 bases, with 15 bases lying between them. The CDR3 covers 15 residues. The V gene's germline CDR1 is MRHNA and CDR2 SNTAGT. In DNA, the CDR3 is TGTGCCAGCAGTGCAAATCCGGGCCCTACCTACGAGCAGTACTTC. Its translation is CASSANPGPTYEQYF.

The chain joins TRBV2 to TRBJ2-5, with TRBD2 matching over 8 bases. The J segment lost 5 bases and the V segment lost 8 bases, leaving 4 bases of the junction unmatched. CDR1 SNHLY and CDR2 FYNNEI come from the germline V gene. This CDR3 has 12 amino acids. This CDR3 reads CASERGMETQYF. CDR3 in DNA: TGTGCCAGCGAGCGGGGGATGGAGACCCAGTACTTC.

The V call is TRBV25-1, the J call TRBJ1-2; 7 nucleotides match TRBD1. Germline V CDR1 and CDR2: MGHDK, SYGVNS. The CDR3 covers 14 residues. Unmatched junction bases numbered 5, after V lost 7 bases and J lost 0 bases. The CDR3 bases are TGTGCCAGCACCCCGGGGACAGCTAACTATGGCTACACCTTC. Protein sequence: CASTPGTANYGYTF.

The rearrangement uses TRBV6-7 and TRBJ1-2, with D unclear. Being an ORF, TRBV6-7 has a function that is uncertain. V gave up 7 bases and J gave up 3 bases, with 9 bases separating them. This CDR3 contains 12 residues. CDR3 bases: TGTGCCAGCATCCTAGGACACTATGGCTACACCTTC. Encoded protein: CASILGHYGYTF.

The rearrangement links TRBV2 to TRBJ2-1; D gene ambiguous. The germline V and J ends were trimmed by 8 bases and 4 bases, with 6 bases remaining between them. CDR1 SNHLY and CDR2 FYNNEI come from the germline V gene. CDR3 size: 11 residues. The CDR3 coding sequence is TGTGCCAGCGGGTTTTACAATGAGCAGTTCTTC. Translated: CASGFYNEQFF. The variable domain in full, completed from reference TRBV2 and TRBJ2-1, reads EPEVTQTPSHQVTQMGQEVILRCVPISNHLYFYWYRQILGQKVEFLVSFYNNEISEKSEIFDDQFSVERPDGSNFTLKIRSTKLEDSAMYFCASGFYNEQFFGPGTRLTVL.

This chain links TRBV29-1 with TRBJ2-7, with 7 positions matching TRBD2. CDR1 and CDR2 from the germline V gene are SQVTM and ANQGSEA. J lost 6 bases, V lost 7 bases, and 12 bases had no gene match. The CDR3 consists of 13 residues. The CDR3 DNA follows: TGCAGCGCACATCTCGGGGGGTCCGGCGAGCAGTACTTC. Encoded protein: CSAHLGGSGEQYF.

V and J are TRBV28 and TRBJ2-3, with no clear D. V lost 6 bases and J 0 bases, leaving 7 bases between the germline ends. Germline CDR1 reads MDHEN; CDR2 reads SYDVKM. The CDR3 covers 13 residues. The CDR3 region has the DNA TGTGCCAGCAGCCTTACTAGCACAGATACGCAGTATTTT. Its translation: CASSLTSTDTQYF.

V is TRBV7-8 and J is TRBJ2-1, with 8 bases fitting TRBD2. Losses at the gene ends were 1 base for V and 10 bases for J; bases not matched to a gene: 12. The CDR3 extends over 16 amino acids. Germline CDR1 and CDR2: SGHVS and FQNEAQ. In DNA, the CDR3 is TGTGCCAGCAGCTTAGGGGACACCGGGGGGGAGGAGGAGCAGTTCTTC. Its translation: CASSLGDTGGEEEQFF.

The CDR3 sequence is CASSYDRGPYNEQFF. Written as DNA, the CDR3 is TGTGCCAGCAGTTACGACAGAGGCCCTTACAATGAGCAGTTCTTC. This chain joins TRBV6-5 and TRBJ2-1; a possible D gene is TRBD1 (5 bases). The CDR3 is made up of 15 amino acids. Looked up from germline, CDR1 is MNHEY and CDR2 is SVGAGI. Trimming stripped 2 bases from V and 4 bases from J, with 12 bases between.

The rearrangement joins TRBV6-6 to TRBJ2-1; 7 nucleotides match TRBD2. Germline V gene data show CDR1 as MNHNY and CDR2 as SVGAGI (reference sequence). CDR3 size: 14 residues. V gave up 2 bases and J gave up 5 bases; unmatched junction bases: 3. CDR3 loop: CASSYGAGDNEQFF. The CDR3 bases are TGTGCCAGCAGTTACGGGGCGGGGGACAATGAGCAGTTCTTC.

This clone was recorded a few times. V is TRBV6-4 and J is TRBJ2-2, with D uncertain. The CDR3 totals 13 residues. V was shortened by 5 bases and J by 0 bases, with 4 bases between the two germline ends. Looked up from germline, CDR1 is MRHNA and CDR2 is SNTAGT. The DNA of the CDR3 is TGTGCCAGCAGTTCCGCGAACACCGGGGAGCTGTTTTTT. Amino acid sequence: CASSSANTGELFF.

Written as DNA, the CDR3 is TGTGCCAGCAGCCAAGAGCTAGGGGGGGATGAGCAGTTCTTC. This sequence encodes CASSQELGGDEQFF. The V and J genes are TRBV9 and TRBJ2-1; possible D gene TRBD2, 7 bases. Germline loops: CDR1 SGDLS, CDR2 YYNGEE. The CDR3 runs 14 residues. V was trimmed by 4 bases and J by 8 bases, leaving 16 bases between them.

This chain connects TRBV20-1 to TRBJ1-2; D might be TRBD1 (6 bases). CDR1 and CDR2 (germline): DFQATT, SNEGSKA (reference sequence). The V end lost 5 bases, the J end lost 5 bases, and 9 bases lay between the germline ends. The CDR3 runs 11 residues. This CDR3 is CSAGTPYGYTF. Written as DNA, the CDR3 is TGCAGTGCTGGGACACCGTATGGCTACACCTTC.

The J gene is TRBJ1-1, the V gene TRBV6-5; maybe TRBD1 (5 bases). The CDR3 extends over 15 amino acids. Trimming took off 6 bases at V and 4 bases at J, with 18 bases between the two ends. Germline CDR1 and CDR2: MNHEY and SVGAGI. The CDR3 here is CASSSLSRDRTEAFF. The CDR3 bases are TGTGCCAGCAGCTCCCTGAGTAGGGACCGCACTGAAGCTTTCTTT.

The chain links TRBV30 to TRBJ1-5, with a tentative D call TRBD1 (5 bases). CDR1 and CDR2 from the germline V gene are GTSNPN and SVGIG (reference sequence). Trimming took 0 bases from V and 4 from J, leaving 10 bases between them. CDR3 length: 14 amino acids. The CDR3 DNA reads as TGTGCCTGGAGTGTCGGTCAGGGAAATCAGCCCCAGCATTTT. This gives the protein CAWSVGQGNQPQHF. Supplemented by reference TRBV30 and TRBJ1-5, the full variable domain reads SQTIHQWPATLVQPVGSPLSLECTVEGTSNPNLYWYRQAAGRGLQLLFYSVGIGQISSEVPQNLSASRPQDRQFILSSKKLLLSDSGFYLCAWSVGQGNQPQHFGDGTRLSIL.